These 32 T cell receptor beta chains share one sample of origin, sequenced in a study of beta chain features in type 1 diabetes. The sequenced template was cDNA made from the entire isolated RNA. Produced via immunoSEQ multiplex PCR; TCRdb's table is partial and in-frame only. The table has around 430,000 clones, 30% seen once. Sequenced sample: naive CD4+ T cells from blood. These receptors all stem from a man between 18 and 29 years old in good health.

The sample holds a few counts of this clone. The chain has TRBV7-2 and TRBJ2-4; possibly TRBD1 for D (5 bases). Trimming cost V 0 bases and J 0 bases, with 6 bases left between them. This CDR3 has 15 amino acids. Germline CDR1 and CDR2: SGHTA and FQGNSA. CDR3: CASSLAGLAKNIQYF. The CDR3 DNA reads as TGTGCCAGCAGCTTAGCGGGGCTAGCCAAAAACATTCAGTACTTC.

The chain links TRBV28 to TRBJ2-7; the D is unclear. This CDR3 contains 14 residues. The ends were cut back, 5 bases at V and 6 bases at J, with 17 bases in the middle. Germline V gene sequence: CDR1 MDHEN, CDR2 SYDVKM. The CDR3 sequence is CASSGPPKGSEQYF. The CDR3 DNA sequence: TGTGCCAGCAGTGGCCCGCCCAAGGGATCCGAGCAGTACTTC.

The gene calls are TRBV7-2 and TRBJ2-7, with 11 bases fitting TRBD2. Germline assignment: CDR1 SGHTA and CDR2 FQGNSA. Trimming cost V 1 base and J 3 bases; bases outside gene matches: 5. The CDR3 has 16 residues. The CDR3 DNA reads as TGTGCCAGCAGCTTAGAGGCTAGCGGGAGGAGCTACGAGCAGTACTTC. Translation: CASSLEASGRSYEQYF.

This clone was detected a few times. The chain links TRBV5-1 to TRBJ1-2; D might be TRBD1 (5 bases). CDR3 length: 12 residues. Trimming took off 4 bases at V and 2 bases at J, with 6 bases between the two ends. CDR1 and CDR2 from the germline V gene are SGHRS and YFSETQ. The CDR3 loop is CASSRDNYGYTF. The CDR3 DNA reads TGCGCCAGCAGCCGGGACAACTATGGCTACACCTTC.

This clone was observed a few times. The CDR3 loop is CASSATGVSNQPQHF. The CDR3 coding sequence is TGCGCCAGCAGCGCAACAGGGGTTAGCAATCAGCCCCAGCATTTT. The J gene is TRBJ1-5, the V gene TRBV5-1, with 7 bases fitting TRBD1. CDR3 length: 15 residues. Trimming took 4 bases from V and 0 from J; bases not matched to a gene: 4. CDR1 and CDR2 from the germline V gene are SGHRS and YFSETQ.

The table lists this clone with a few counts. The V gene is TRBV15, the J gene TRBJ2-3; TRBD2 matches at 9 bases. The CDR3 consists of 17 residues. Germline V gives CDR1 LNHNV, CDR2 YYDKDF (reference sequence). The V segment lost 0 bases and the J segment 0 bases; nucleotides outside the gene matches: 4. CDR3 in DNA: TGTGCCACCAGCAGAGACCGACTAGCGGCTAGCACAGATACGCAGTATTTT. This encodes CATSRDRLAASTDTQYF.

The J gene is TRBJ2-1, the V gene TRBV6-5; D is unclear. This CDR3 is built from 14 residues. Germline lookup yields CDR1 MNHEY and CDR2 SVGAGI. The V and J ends lost 6 bases and 6 bases respectively, with 15 bases between them. In DNA, the CDR3 is TGTGCCAGCAGAAGGATACGGAGAGCCAATGAGCAGTTCTTC. It translates to CASRRIRRANEQFF.

The CDR3 nucleotides read TGCAGCGTTACAAGTTCTGATGAGCAGTTCTTC. It encodes CSVTSSDEQFF. V gene TRBV29-1 combines with J gene TRBJ2-1; D gene uncertain. V dropped 5 bases and J dropped 8 bases, with 10 bases sitting between them. The CDR3 sequence is 11 residues long. CDR1 is SQVTM and CDR2 is ANQGSEA in the germline V gene.

This clone was found a few times. CDR3 in DNA: TGTGCCTGGAGACGGGACAGGAGCTACGAGCAGTACTTC. Translation: CAWRRDRSYEQYF. The genes are TRBV30 and TRBJ2-7, with 8 bases lining up with TRBD1. The CDR3 has 13 amino acids. Germline-derived CDR1 and CDR2 are GTSNPN and SVGIG (reference sequence). V shed 3 bases and J 3 bases; nucleotides not matched to a gene: 4.

CDR3 DNA: TGTGCCAGCAGCCACAGGGCCTACAATGAGCAGTTCTTC. Translated: CASSHRAYNEQFF. V is TRBV11-1 and J is TRBJ2-1; D might be TRBD1 (6 bases). Germline V gene lookup returns CDR1 SGHAT and CDR2 FQDESV (reference sequence). V dropped 5 bases and J dropped 2 bases, with 7 bases sitting between them. The CDR3 runs 13 residues.

There are a few counts of this clone. The chain links TRBV5-1 to TRBJ2-3; D possibly uses TRBD1 or TRBD2 (5 bases each). This CDR3 region has 13 residues. V was trimmed by 4 bases and J by 5 bases, leaving 11 bases between them. The germline V gene has CDR1 SGHRS and CDR2 YFSETQ. The CDR3 DNA reads as TGCGCCAGCAGCGGGGGAACCGGAGATACGCAGTATTTT. Translated, it gives CASSGGTGDTQYF.

This clone was seen more than once but under ten times. CDR3: CASRPRTSRETQYF. CDR3 bases: TGTGCCAGCAGGCCCAGGACTAGCCGGGAGACCCAGTACTTC. V usage is TRBV2 and J usage is TRBJ2-5; TRBD2 matches 8 bases. Germline V gene sequence: CDR1 SNHLY, CDR2 FYNNEI. The V and J ends lost 6 bases and 5 bases, in that order; junction bases with no gene match: 8. This CDR3 region has 14 residues. Full variable domain (missing parts from reference TRBV2 and TRBJ2-5): EPEVTQTPSHQVTQMGQEVILRCVPISNHLYFYWYRQILGQKVEFLVSFYNNEISEKSEIFDDQFSVERPDGSNFTLKIRSTKLEDSAMYFCASRPRTSRETQYFGPGTRLLVL.

This clone was detected a few times. The chain couples TRBV7-9 to TRBJ1-1; maybe TRBD1 (6 bases). V dropped 5 bases and J dropped 4 bases, with 14 bases sitting between them. CDR3 length equals 14 residues. From germline, CDR1 is SEHNR and CDR2 FQNEAQ (reference sequence). Here the CDR3 reads CASSPHRVPTEAFF. CDR3 coding DNA: TGTGCCAGCAGCCCCCACAGGGTCCCCACTGAAGCTTTCTTT.

The gene calls are TRBV5-1 and TRBJ2-7; D is possibly TRBD2 (5 bases). V lost 4 bases and J lost 10, with 12 bases in between. Germline V gene lookup returns CDR1 SGHRS and CDR2 YFSETQ. The CDR3 covers 11 residues. The CDR3 DNA is TGCGCCAGCAGCATAACCGGGATTCAGTACTTC. Protein: CASSITGIQYF.

This clone was counted between two and nine times. This chain links TRBV27 with TRBJ2-3, with D possibly being TRBD2 (5 bases). The germline V and J ends were trimmed by 7 bases and 4 bases, with 15 bases remaining between them. The length of the CDR3 is 14 residues. Germline values: CDR1 MNHEY, CDR2 SMNVEV (reference sequence). Here the CDR3 reads CASTLDSQADTQYF. DNA of the CDR3: TGTGCCAGCACCCTGGACTCCCAGGCAGATACGCAGTATTTT.

This clone was counted between two and nine times. The rearrangement uses TRBV11-3 and TRBJ2-2; D gene ambiguous. V was trimmed by 0 bases and J by 7 bases, leaving 9 bases between them. Germline V lookup: CDR1 SGHNT, CDR2 YENEEA. The CDR3 is 14 amino acids. DNA of the CDR3: TGTGCCAGCAGCTTAGAGAGCCTCGGCGGGGAGCTGTTTTTT. Translated, it gives CASSLESLGGELFF.

This sequence joins TRBV30 and TRBJ2-1; 8 positions match TRBD2. CDR1 and CDR2 (germline): GTSNPN, SVGIG (reference sequence). J gave up 4 bases and V 5 bases, and 13 bases lay outside the gene matches. CDR3 length: 16 residues. The CDR3 reads CAWRAWGSGTYNEQFF. CDR3 DNA sequence: TGTGCCTGGCGGGCCTGGGGTAGCGGGACTTACAATGAGCAGTTCTTC.

This sequence joins TRBV6-1 and TRBJ2-1; unclear D gene. The CDR3 is made up of 13 amino acids. The germline V and J ends were trimmed by 4 bases and 5 bases, with 9 bases remaining between them. Germline V lookup: CDR1 MNHNS, CDR2 SASEGT. The CDR3 here is CASSVSLNNEQFF. The CDR3 DNA follows: TGTGCCAGCAGTGTATCCCTCAACAATGAGCAGTTCTTC.

The V call is TRBV15, the J call TRBJ2-1; 8 nucleotides agree with TRBD2. The CDR3 length is 17 residues. Germline trimming cut 4 bases from V and 6 bases from J; bases unmatched to any gene: 14. Germline loops: CDR1 LNHNV, CDR2 YYDKDF (reference sequence). Here the CDR3 DNA reads TGTGCCACCAGCATAAATCCGGGACTAGAAGGGGCCAATGAGCAGTTCTTC. Translating it yields CATSINPGLEGANEQFF. Based on the CDR3 plus reference TRBV15 and TRBJ2-1, the full variable domain is DAMVIQNPRYQVTQFGKPVTLSCSQTLNHNVMYWYQQKSSQAPKLLFHYYDKDFNNEADTPDNFQSRRPNTSFCFLDIRSPGLGDTAMYLCATSINPGLEGANEQFFGPGTRLTVL.

The chain combines TRBV7-6 with TRBJ2-3, with D perhaps matching TRBD2 (6 bases). This CDR3 comprises 15 residues. The V and J ends lost 8 bases and 0 bases respectively, with 15 bases between them. Per germline, CDR1 SGHVS and CDR2 FNYEAQ. The CDR3 DNA follows: TGTGCCAGCGGGACTCCCGGGTTCAGCACAGATACGCAGTATTTT. Protein: CASGTPGFSTDTQYF.

This clone has more than one count but fewer than ten. The rearrangement joins TRBV27 to TRBJ2-1; 10 nucleotides match TRBD1. In germline, CDR1 is MNHEY, CDR2 SMNVEV (reference sequence). J was trimmed by 5 bases and V by 5 bases; bases with no gene match: 12. The CDR3 spans 17 residues. CDR3 coding DNA: TGTGCCAGCAGTCGCCTTAGACAGGGGGCTATCCACAATGAGCAGTTCTTC. Protein: CASSRLRQGAIHNEQFF.

This clone was found a few times. The V and J genes are TRBV27 and TRBJ1-4; D remains ambiguous. Per the germline V gene, CDR1 is MNHEY and CDR2 is SMNVEV (reference sequence). This CDR3 is built from 13 residues. V lost 5 bases and J 7 bases, leaving 11 bases between the germline ends. CDR3 in amino acids: CASSPRPREKLFF. The CDR3 coding sequence is TGTGCCAGCAGTCCCCGGCCCCGTGAAAAACTGTTTTTT.

The chain combines TRBV5-1 with TRBJ2-7, with a weak D call TRBD1 (6 bases). Germline V gives CDR1 SGHRS, CDR2 YFSETQ. The CDR3 sequence is 14 residues long. Trimming stripped 1 base from V and 3 bases from J, with 11 bases between. CDR3 region: CASSLTGLDYEQYF. CDR3 in DNA: TGCGCCAGCAGCTTGACAGGGCTGGACTACGAGCAGTACTTC.

This clone appeared a few times. The chain has TRBV10-3 and TRBJ1-2; maybe TRBD1 (5 bases). Germline V gene data show CDR1 as ENHRY and CDR2 as SYGVKD. The V end was cut by 5 bases, the J end by 10 bases, with 14 bases between. This CDR3 is built from 12 residues. CDR3: CAISFWDGYYTF. The DNA of the CDR3 is TGTGCCATCAGTTTTTGGGACGGTTACTACACCTTC.

The V call is TRBV30, the J call TRBJ1-3; D call uncertain. CDR1 and CDR2 (germline): GTSNPN, SVGIG (reference sequence). The length of the CDR3 is 15 residues. V was clipped by 0 bases and J by 2 bases, with 11 bases between them. The CDR3: CAWSVGINAGNTIYF. The DNA of the CDR3 is TGTGCCTGGAGTGTAGGCATTAACGCTGGAAACACCATATATTTT.

The chain carries TRBV23-1 and TRBJ1-5; D is unresolved. TRBV23-1 belongs to the ORF category, with a function that is uncertain. The V and J ends lost 2 bases and 3 bases respectively, with 11 bases between them. The CDR3 consists of 15 residues. This CDR3 is CASSQVGSVNQPQHF. The DNA of the CDR3 is TGCGCCAGCAGTCAAGTGGGAAGTGTCAATCAGCCCCAGCATTTT.

This clone came up once. An end of the junction does not agree with germline; a read error may underlie this. J is TRBJ2-5 and V is TRBV7-7; 8 nucleotides line up with TRBD2. In germline, CDR1 is SSHAT, CDR2 FNYEAQ (reference sequence). The CDR3 loop spans 15 amino acids. The DNA for the CDR3 is TGTGCTAGCAGCTCCACTCCTACTAGCGGAGGGACCCAGTACTTC. Amino acids: CASSSTPTSGGTQYF.

There are a few counts of this clone. This chain links TRBV15 with TRBJ2-1; D unresolved. Trimming stripped 3 bases from V and 7 bases from J, with 7 bases between. Germline CDR1 LNHNV, CDR2 YYDKDF (reference sequence). The CDR3 has 12 amino acids. The CDR3 sequence is CATSRRVNEQFF. The DNA for the CDR3 is TGTGCCACCAGCAGGCGAGTTAATGAGCAGTTCTTC.

This clone was detected only a few times. This chain joins TRBV7-2 and TRBJ2-7, with D unresolved. This CDR3 region has 12 residues. Germline V gene sequence: CDR1 SGHTA, CDR2 FQGNSA. The ends were cut back, 2 bases at V and 4 bases at J, with 6 bases in the middle. The CDR3 region has the DNA TGTGCCAGCAGCTTACTAGGGTACGAGCAGTACTTC. Protein: CASSLLGYEQYF.

The chain uses TRBV9 and TRBJ2-3; unclear D gene. The CDR3 has 14 amino acids. V lost 4 bases, J lost 2 bases, and 11 bases lay in between. Germline CDR1 is SGDLS and CDR2 is YYNGEE. CDR3 bases: TGTGCCAGCAGCTATGATGGGTTCACAGATACGCAGTATTTT. Translation: CASSYDGFTDTQYF.

This clone was detected a few times. At the DNA level, this CDR3 is encoded by other sequences in the same sample as well. This chain links TRBV30 with TRBJ2-4; D gene unclear. Germline V gene sequence: CDR1 GTSNPN, CDR2 SVGIG (reference sequence). The CDR3 consists of 14 residues. V was pared by 3 bases and J by 0 bases, with 9 bases between. The CDR3 loop is CAWSIGLAKNIQYF. The CDR3 bases are TGTGCCTGGAGCATAGGTCTAGCCAAAAACATTCAGTACTTC.

The chain employs TRBV7-7 and TRBJ1-1; no clear D. Germline values: CDR1 SSHAT, CDR2 FNYEAQ (reference sequence). This CDR3 has 13 residues. V gave up 1 base and J gave up 1 base, with 4 bases separating them. CDR3 in amino acids: CASSLDANTEAFF. Written as DNA, the CDR3 is TGTGCCAGCAGCTTAGATGCGAACACTGAAGCTTTCTTT.